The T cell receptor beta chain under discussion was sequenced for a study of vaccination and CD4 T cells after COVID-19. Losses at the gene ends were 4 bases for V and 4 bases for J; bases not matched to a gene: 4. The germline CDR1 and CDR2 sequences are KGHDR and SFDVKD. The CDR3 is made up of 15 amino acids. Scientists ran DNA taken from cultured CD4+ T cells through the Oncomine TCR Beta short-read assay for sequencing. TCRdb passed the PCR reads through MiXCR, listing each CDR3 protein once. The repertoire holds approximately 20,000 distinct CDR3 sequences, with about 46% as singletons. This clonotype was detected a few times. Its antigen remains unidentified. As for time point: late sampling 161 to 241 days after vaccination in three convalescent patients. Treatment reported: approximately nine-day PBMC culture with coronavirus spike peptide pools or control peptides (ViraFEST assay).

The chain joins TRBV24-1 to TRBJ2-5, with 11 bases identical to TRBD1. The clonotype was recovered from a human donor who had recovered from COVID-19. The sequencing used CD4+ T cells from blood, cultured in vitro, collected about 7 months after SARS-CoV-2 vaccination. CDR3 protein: CATSDLDRGRETQYF. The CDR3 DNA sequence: TGTGCCACCAGTGACCTGGACAGGGGGCGAGAGACCCAGTACTTC.